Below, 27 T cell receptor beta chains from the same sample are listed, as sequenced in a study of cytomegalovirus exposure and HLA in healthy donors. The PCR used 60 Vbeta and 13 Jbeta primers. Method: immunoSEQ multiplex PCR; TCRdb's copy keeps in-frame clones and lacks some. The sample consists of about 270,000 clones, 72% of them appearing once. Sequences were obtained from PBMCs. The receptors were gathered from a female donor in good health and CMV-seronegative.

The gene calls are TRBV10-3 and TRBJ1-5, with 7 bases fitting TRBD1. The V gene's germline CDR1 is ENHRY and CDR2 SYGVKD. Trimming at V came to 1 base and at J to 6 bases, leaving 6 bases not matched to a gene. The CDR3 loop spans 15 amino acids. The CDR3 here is CAISEFTGAGQPQHF. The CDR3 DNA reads TGTGCCATCAGTGAGTTCACAGGGGCGGGTCAGCCCCAGCATTTT.

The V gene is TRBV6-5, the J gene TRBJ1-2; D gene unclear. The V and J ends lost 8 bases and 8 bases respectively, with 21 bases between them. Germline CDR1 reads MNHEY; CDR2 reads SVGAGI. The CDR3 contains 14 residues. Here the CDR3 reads CASGGQTKGVGYTF. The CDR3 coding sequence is TGTGCCAGCGGCGGCCAGACCAAGGGAGTAGGCTACACCTTC.

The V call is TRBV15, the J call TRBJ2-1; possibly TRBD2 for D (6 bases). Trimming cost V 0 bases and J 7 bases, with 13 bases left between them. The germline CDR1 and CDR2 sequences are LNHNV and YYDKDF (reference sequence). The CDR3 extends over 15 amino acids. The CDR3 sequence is CATSRDGPAGNEQFF. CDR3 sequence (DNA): TGTGCCACCAGCAGAGATGGTCCTGCGGGGAATGAGCAGTTCTTC.

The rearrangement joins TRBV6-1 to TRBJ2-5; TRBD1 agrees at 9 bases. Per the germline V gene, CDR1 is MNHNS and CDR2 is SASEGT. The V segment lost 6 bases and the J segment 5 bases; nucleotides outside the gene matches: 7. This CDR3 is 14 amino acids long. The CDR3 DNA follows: TGTGCCAGCAGCGACGGACAGGGGTGGGAGACCCAGTACTTC. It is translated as CASSDGQGWETQYF.

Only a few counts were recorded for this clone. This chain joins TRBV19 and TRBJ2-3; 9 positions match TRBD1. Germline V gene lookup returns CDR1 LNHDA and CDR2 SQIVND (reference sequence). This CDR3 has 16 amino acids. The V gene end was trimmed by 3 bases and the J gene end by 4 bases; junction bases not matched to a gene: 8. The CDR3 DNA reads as TGTGCCAGTAGTATCCCTCCGGGACAGGGTTCAGATACGCAGTATTTT. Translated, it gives CASSIPPGQGSDTQYF.

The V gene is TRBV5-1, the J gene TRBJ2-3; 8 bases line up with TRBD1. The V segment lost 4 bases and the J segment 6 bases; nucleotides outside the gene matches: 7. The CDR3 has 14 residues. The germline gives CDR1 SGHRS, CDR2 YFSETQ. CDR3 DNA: TGCGCCAGCAGCCCGGACAGGGTGTTGGATACGCAGTATTTT. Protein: CASSPDRVLDTQYF.

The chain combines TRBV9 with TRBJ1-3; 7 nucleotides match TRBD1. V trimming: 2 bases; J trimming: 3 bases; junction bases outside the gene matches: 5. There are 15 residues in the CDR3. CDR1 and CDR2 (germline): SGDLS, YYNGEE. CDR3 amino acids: CASSVGQAGGNTIYF. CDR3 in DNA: TGTGCCAGCAGCGTCGGACAGGCAGGTGGAAACACCATATATTTT.

CDR3 DNA sequence: TGTGCCGTTGAGGGACAGGTGAACACTGAAGCTTTCTTT. Translation gives CAVEGQVNTEAFF. The gene calls are TRBV2 and TRBJ1-1, with TRBD1 matching over 8 bases. Germline V lookup: CDR1 SNHLY, CDR2 FYNNEI. The CDR3 extends over 13 amino acids. The J segment lost 0 bases and the V segment lost 11 bases, leaving 5 bases of the junction unmatched. The full variable domain, in which reference TRBV2 and TRBJ1-1 provide the parts outside the CDR3, is EPEVTQTPSHQVTQMGQEVILRCVPISNHLYFYWYRQILGQKVEFLVSFYNNEISEKSEIFDDQFSVERPDGSNFTLKIRSTKLEDSAMYFCAVEGQVNTEAFFGQGTRLTVV.

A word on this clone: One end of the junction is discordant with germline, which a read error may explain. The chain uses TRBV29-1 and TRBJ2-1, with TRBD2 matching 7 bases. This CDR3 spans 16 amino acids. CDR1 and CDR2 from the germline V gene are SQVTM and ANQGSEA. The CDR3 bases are TGCAGCGTCGAAGGCCCCTATGCGGGAGTTTCGAATGAGCAGTTCTTC. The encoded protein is CSVEGPYAGVSNEQFF.

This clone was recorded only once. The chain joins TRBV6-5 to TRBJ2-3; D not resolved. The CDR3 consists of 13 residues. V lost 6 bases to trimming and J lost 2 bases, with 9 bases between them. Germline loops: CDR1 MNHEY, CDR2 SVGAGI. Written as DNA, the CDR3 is TGTGCCAGCAGCCGTAGATCCACAGATACGCAGTATTTT. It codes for CASSRRSTDTQYF.

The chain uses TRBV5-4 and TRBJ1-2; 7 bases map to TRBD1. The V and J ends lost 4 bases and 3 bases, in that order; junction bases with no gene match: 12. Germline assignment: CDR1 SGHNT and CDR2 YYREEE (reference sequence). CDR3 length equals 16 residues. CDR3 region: CASSQEGTEVDYGYTF. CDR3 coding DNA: TGTGCCAGCAGCCAAGAAGGGACAGAGGTAGACTATGGCTACACCTTC. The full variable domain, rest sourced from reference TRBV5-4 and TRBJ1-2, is ETGVTQSPTHLIKTRGQQVTLRCSSQSGHNTVSWYQQALGQGPQFIFQYYREEENGRGNFPPRFSGLQFPNYSSELNVNALELDDSALYLCASSQEGTEVDYGYTFGSGTRLTVV.

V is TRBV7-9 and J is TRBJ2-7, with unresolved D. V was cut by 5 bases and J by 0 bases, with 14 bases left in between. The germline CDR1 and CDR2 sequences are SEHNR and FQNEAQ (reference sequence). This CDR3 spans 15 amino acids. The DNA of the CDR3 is TGTGCCAGCAGCCCCTTAGCTGCTAGCTCCTACGAGCAGTACTTC. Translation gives CASSPLAASSYEQYF.

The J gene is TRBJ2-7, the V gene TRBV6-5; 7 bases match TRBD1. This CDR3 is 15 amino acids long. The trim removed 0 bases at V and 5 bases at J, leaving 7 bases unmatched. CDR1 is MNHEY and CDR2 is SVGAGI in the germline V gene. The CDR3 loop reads CASSYSKQGPHEQYF. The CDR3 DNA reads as TGTGCCAGCAGTTACTCGAAACAGGGGCCCCACGAGCAGTACTTC.

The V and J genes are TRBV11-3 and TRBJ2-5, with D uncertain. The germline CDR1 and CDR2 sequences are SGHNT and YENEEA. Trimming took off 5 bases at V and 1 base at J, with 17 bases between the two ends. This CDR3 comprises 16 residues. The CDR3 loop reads CASSLIRKRSQETQYF. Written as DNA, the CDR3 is TGTGCCAGCAGCCTCATCAGGAAACGATCCCAAGAGACCCAGTACTTC.

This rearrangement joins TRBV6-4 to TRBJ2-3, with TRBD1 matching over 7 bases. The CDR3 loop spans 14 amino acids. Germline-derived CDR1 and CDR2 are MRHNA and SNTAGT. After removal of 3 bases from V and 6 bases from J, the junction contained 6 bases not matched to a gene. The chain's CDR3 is CASSDTGAADTQYF. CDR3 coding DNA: TGTGCCAGCAGTGATACAGGGGCGGCGGATACGCAGTATTTT.

This chain's CDR3 is CASSRGSNQPQHF. CDR3 in DNA: TGTGCCAGCAGCAGGGGTTCGAATCAGCCCCAGCATTTT. V and J are TRBV6-5 and TRBJ1-5, with a tentative D call TRBD1 (6 bases). V dropped 6 bases and J dropped 4 bases, with 10 bases sitting between them. This CDR3 has 13 residues. The germline V gene encodes CDR1 MNHEY and CDR2 SVGAGI.

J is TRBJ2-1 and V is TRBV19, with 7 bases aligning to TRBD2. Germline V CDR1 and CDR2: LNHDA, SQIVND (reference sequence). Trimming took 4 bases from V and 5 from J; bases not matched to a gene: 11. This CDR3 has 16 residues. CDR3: CASSTLGAGSHNEQFF. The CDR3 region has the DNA TGTGCCAGTAGTACCCTCGGAGCGGGGTCCCACAATGAGCAGTTCTTC.

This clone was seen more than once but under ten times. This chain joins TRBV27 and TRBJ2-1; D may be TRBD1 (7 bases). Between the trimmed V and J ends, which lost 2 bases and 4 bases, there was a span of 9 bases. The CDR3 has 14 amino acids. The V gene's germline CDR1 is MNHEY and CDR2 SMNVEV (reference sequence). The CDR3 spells CASSLQGGYNEQFF. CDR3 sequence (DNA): TGTGCCAGCAGTTTACAGGGGGGTTACAATGAGCAGTTCTTC.

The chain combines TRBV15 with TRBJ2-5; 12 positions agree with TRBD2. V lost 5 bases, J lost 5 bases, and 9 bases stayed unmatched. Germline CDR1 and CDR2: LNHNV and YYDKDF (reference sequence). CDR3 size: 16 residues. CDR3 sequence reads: CATSAGLAGRRETQYF. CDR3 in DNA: TGTGCCACCAGCGCAGGACTAGCGGGGAGAAGGGAGACCCAGTACTTC. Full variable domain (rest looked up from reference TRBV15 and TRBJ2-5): DAMVIQNPRYQVTQFGKPVTLSCSQTLNHNVMYWYQQKSSQAPKLLFHYYDKDFNNEADTPDNFQSRRPNTSFCFLDIRSPGLGDTAMYLCATSAGLAGRRETQYFGPGTRLLVL.

The CDR3 sequence is CASSTGQAREQYF. CDR3 bases: TGTGCCAGTAGTACCGGACAGGCGCGCGAGCAGTACTTC. This chain uses TRBV19 with TRBJ2-7; 7 positions agree with TRBD1. Germline trimming cut 4 bases from V and 6 bases from J; bases unmatched to any gene: 6. The CDR3 is made up of 13 amino acids. Germline V gives CDR1 LNHDA, CDR2 SQIVND (reference sequence).

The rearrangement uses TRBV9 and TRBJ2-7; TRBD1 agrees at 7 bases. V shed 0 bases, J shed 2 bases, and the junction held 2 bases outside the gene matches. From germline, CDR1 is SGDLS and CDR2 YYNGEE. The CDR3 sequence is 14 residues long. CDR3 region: CASSVEGAAYEQYF. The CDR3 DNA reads TGTGCCAGCAGCGTAGAGGGGGCGGCCTACGAGCAGTACTTC.

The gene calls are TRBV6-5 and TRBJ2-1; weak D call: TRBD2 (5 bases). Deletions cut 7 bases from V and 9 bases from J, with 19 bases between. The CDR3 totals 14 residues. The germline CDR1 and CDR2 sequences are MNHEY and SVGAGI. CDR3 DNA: TGTGCCAGCACCTCCGAGGAGGTCCTCGGTGAGCAGTTCTTC. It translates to CASTSEEVLGEQFF.

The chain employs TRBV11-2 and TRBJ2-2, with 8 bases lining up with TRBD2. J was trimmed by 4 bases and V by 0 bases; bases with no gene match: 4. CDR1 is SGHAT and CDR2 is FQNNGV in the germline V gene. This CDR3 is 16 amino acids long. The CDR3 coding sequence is TGTGCCAGCAGCTTAGATAGAACTAGCGGCACCGGGGAGCTGTTTTTT. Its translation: CASSLDRTSGTGELFF.

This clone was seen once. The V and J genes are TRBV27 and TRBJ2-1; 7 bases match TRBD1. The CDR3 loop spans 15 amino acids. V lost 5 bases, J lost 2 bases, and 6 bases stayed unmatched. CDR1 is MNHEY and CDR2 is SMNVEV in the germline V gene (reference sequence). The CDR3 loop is CASSIYRGPYNEQFF. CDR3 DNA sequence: TGTGCCAGCAGTATATACAGGGGCCCCTACAATGAGCAGTTCTTC.

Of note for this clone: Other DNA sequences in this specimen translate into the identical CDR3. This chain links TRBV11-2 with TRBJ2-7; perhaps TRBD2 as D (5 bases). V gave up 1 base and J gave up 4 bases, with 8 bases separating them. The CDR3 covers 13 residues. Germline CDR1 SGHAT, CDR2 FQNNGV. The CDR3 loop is CASSLVRGYEQYF. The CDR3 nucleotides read TGTGCCAGCAGCTTAGTACGCGGGTACGAGCAGTACTTC.

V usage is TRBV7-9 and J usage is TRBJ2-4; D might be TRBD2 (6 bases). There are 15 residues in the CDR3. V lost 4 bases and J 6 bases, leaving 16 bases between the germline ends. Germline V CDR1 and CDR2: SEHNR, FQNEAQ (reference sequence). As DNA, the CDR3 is TGTGCCAGCAGCTCCGGCGGGACTCGACTAAACATTCAGTACTTC. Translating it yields CASSSGGTRLNIQYF.

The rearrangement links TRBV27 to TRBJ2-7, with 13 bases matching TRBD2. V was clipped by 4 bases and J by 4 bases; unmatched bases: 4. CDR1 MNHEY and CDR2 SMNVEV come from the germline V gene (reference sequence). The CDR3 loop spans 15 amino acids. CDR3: CASSSRLAGGYEQYF. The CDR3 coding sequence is TGTGCCAGCAGTTCAAGACTAGCGGGAGGATACGAGCAGTACTTC.